The subject of this entry is one T cell receptor (beta chain). The data were obtained in a study of cytomegalovirus exposure and HLA in healthy donors. Looking at the study overall: Prior work identified around 100 million unique TCR beta sequences in 150 million to 200 million T cells. Out of around 360 genotyped donors, roughly 80% belonged to the Caucasian-associated ancestry cluster.

CDR1 is SNHLY, CDR2 FYNNEI, per germline. V was pared by 7 bases and J by 7 bases, with 32 bases between. The CDR3 is 19 amino acids. Vbeta (60) and Jbeta (13) primers were used in the PCR. Per the authors' pipeline: Counted up in a later analysis, unique TCR beta chains came to some 80 million, with around 10 million shared. The assay was immunoSEQ multiplex PCR, and TCRdb's table has in-frame clones only and misses some. V, J and clone size reflect that table, while D and trimming were determined from the DNA. Counted here are 84,000 or so clones, 70% to 85% occurring once; the ten biggest clones make up roughly 2.4%.

The TCR was taken from a woman aged 45 to 65 in good health and CMV-seronegative. The specimen was PBMCs. The chain is built from TRBV2 and TRBJ2-1, with D possibly TRBD1 on 8 matching bases. The CDR3 region is CASKRDRGHYSGMGNEQFF. The CDR3 DNA is TGTGCCAGCAAGAGAGACAGGGGCCATTACAGCGGGATGGGTAATGAGCAGTTCTTC. Full variable domain (remainder filled in from reference TRBV2 and TRBJ2-1): EPEVTQTPSHQVTQMGQEVILRCVPISNHLYFYWYRQILGQKVEFLVSFYNNEISEKSEIFDDQFSVERPDGSNFTLKIRSTKLEDSAMYFCASKRDRGHYSGMGNEQFFGPGTRLTVL.